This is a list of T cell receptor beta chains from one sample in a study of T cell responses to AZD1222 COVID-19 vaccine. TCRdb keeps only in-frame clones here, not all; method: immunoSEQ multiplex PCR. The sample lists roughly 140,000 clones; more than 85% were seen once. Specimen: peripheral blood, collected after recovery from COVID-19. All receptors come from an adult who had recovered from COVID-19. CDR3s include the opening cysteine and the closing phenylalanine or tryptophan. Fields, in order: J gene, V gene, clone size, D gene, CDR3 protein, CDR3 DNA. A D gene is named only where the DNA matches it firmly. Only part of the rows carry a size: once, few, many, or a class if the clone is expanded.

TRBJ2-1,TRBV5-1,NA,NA,CASSLEGRGNFDEQFF,TGCGCCAGCAGCTTGGAAGGGCGGGGTAATTTCGATGAGCAGTTCTTC
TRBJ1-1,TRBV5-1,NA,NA,CASSLVAAMNTEAFF,TGCGCCAGCAGCTTGGTGGCAGCCATGAACACTGAAGCTTTCTTT
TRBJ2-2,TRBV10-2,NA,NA,CASRAGTNRELFF,TGCGCCAGCAGGGCGGGGACGAATCGGGAGCTGTTTTTT
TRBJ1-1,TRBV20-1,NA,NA,CSANLRGEAFF,TGCAGTGCTAACCTACGGGGTGAAGCTTTCTTT
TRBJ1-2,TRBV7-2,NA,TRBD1,CASSPDRDYGYTF,TGTGCCAGCAGCCCCGACAGGGACTATGGCTACACCTTC
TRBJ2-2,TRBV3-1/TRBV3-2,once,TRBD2,CASSSGLAGGPHTGELFF,TGTGCCAGCAGCTCGGGGCTAGCGGGAGGGCCGCACACCGGGGAGCTGTTTTTT
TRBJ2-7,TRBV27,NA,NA,CASSPYMGAYEQYF,TGTGCCAGCAGTCCATACATGGGAGCCTACGAGCAGTACTTC
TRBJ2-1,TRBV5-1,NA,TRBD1,CASSLAQGRYNEQFF,TGCGCCAGCAGCTTAGCACAGGGGAGATACAATGAGCAGTTCTTC
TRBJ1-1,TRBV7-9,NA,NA,CASSSPRSTEAFF,TGTGCCAGCAGCTCCCCACGGAGCACTGAAGCTTTCTTT
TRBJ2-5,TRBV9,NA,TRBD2,CASSATSGRGGQETQYF,TGTGCCAGCAGCGCGACTTCAGGGCGGGGGGGCCAAGAGACCCAGTACTTC
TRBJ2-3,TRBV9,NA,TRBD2,CASSPGLAGGMGTQYF,TGTGCCAGCAGCCCCGGCCTAGCGGGAGGGATGGGTACGCAGTATTTT
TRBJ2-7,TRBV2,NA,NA,CASLNPRGDEQYF,TGTGCCAGCCTCAATCCCCGGGGCGACGAGCAGTACTTC
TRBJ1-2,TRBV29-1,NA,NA,CSVEPGGYTF,TGCAGCGTTGAACCAGGTGGCTACACCTTC
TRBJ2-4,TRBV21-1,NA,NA,CASSKVEGRAAKNIQYF,TGTGCCAGCAGCAAAGTCGAGGGAAGGGCAGCCAAAAACATTCAGTACTTC
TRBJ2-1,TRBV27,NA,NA,CASSLNSRIQQSSYNEQFF,TGTGCCAGCAGTTTAAACTCTCGGATTCAACAGTCTTCCTACAATGAGCAGTTCTTC
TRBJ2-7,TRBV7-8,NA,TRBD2,CASSLEVPGGNEQYF,TGTGCCAGCAGCCTAGAGGTCCCGGGGGGAAACGAGCAGTACTTC
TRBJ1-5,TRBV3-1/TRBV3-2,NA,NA,CASSQYSNQPQHF,TGTGCCAGCAGCCAGTATAGCAATCAGCCCCAGCATTTT
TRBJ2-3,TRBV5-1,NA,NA,CASSLGGTDTQYF,TGCGCCAGCAGCTTGGGGGGCACAGATACGCAGTATTTT
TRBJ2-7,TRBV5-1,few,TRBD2,CASSPSRPGLAGGFSYEQYF,TGCGCCAGCAGCCCCTCCAGGCCGGGACTAGCGGGAGGTTTCTCCTACGAGCAGTACTTC
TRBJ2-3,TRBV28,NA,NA,CAGQNGEADTQYF,TGTGCCGGACAAAATGGGGAGGCAGATACGCAGTATTTT
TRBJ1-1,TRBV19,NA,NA,CASIYGHGRTEAFF,TGTGCCAGTATCTATGGACACGGGAGAACTGAAGCTTTCTTT
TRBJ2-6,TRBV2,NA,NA,CASQSGYSGANVLTF,TGTGCCAGCCAAAGTGGGTACTCTGGGGCCAACGTCCTGACTTTC
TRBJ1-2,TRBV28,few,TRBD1,CASSSLPGQGGYTF,TGTGCCAGCTCCAGCCTCCCGGGACAGGGAGGCTACACCTTC
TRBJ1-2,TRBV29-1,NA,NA,CSVEQGTDYGYTF,TGCAGCGTTGAACAAGGGACGGACTATGGCTACACCTTC
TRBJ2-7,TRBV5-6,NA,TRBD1,CASSVRRQGDYEQYF,TGTGCCAGCAGCGTACGGCGACAGGGGGACTACGAGCAGTACTTC
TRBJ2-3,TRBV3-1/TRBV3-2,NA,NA,CASGGTRGGGTQYF,TGTGCCAGCGGGGGAACTCGTGGAGGCGGGACGCAGTATTTT
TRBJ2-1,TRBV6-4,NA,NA,CASSGVLGGEQFF,TGTGCCAGCAGTGGGGTACTAGGGGGTGAGCAGTTCTTC
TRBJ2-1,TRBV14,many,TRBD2,CASSPGHLRERNNEQFF,TGTGCCAGCAGCCCAGGCCACTTGCGGGAGCGCAACAATGAGCAGTTCTTC
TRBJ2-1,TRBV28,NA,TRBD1,CASSGGTGNNEQFF,TGTGCCAGCAGTGGCGGGACAGGGAACAATGAGCAGTTCTTC
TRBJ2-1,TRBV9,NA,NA,CASSGLAGAAGEQFF,TGTGCCAGCAGCGGCCTCGCGGGGGCCGCGGGTGAGCAGTTCTTC
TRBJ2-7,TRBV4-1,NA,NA,CASSQSPTDGEQYF,TGCGCCAGCAGCCAATCACCCACCGATGGCGAGCAGTACTTC
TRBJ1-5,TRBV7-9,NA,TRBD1,CASSLDQGANQPQHF,TGTGCCAGCAGCTTAGATCAGGGGGCCAATCAGCCCCAGCATTTT
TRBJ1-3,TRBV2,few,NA,CASSRDSGNTIYF,TGTGCCAGCAGTCGGGACTCTGGAAACACCATATATTTT
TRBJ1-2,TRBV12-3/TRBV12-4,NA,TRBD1,CASSWTGSFGYTF,TGTGCCAGCAGTTGGACAGGGAGCTTTGGCTACACCTTC
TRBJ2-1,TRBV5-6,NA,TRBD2,CASSRVTSGGANEQFF,TGTGCCAGCAGCCGCGTAACGAGCGGGGGGGCCAATGAGCAGTTCTTC
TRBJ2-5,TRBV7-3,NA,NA,CASSPFAGETQYF,TGTGCCAGCAGCCCCTTCGCCGGGGAGACCCAGTACTTC
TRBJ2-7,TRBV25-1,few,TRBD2,CASSERGSGGSSYEQYF,TGTGCCAGCAGTGAAAGGGGTAGCGGGGGCTCCTCCTACGAGCAGTACTTC
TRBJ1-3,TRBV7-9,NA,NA,CASSRHSGNTIYF,TGTGCCAGCAGTAGACACTCTGGAAACACCATATATTTT
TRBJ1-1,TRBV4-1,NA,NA,CASSQYRVPRGTEAFF,TGCGCCAGCAGCCAATACCGGGTCCCCCGGGGCACTGAAGCTTTCTTT
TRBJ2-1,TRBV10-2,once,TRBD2,CASRGLAGDPGHNEQFF,TGCGCCAGCAGGGGACTAGCGGGGGATCCAGGGCACAATGAGCAGTTCTTC
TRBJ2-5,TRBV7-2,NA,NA,CASSFTFRAGETQYF,TGTGCCAGCAGCTTTACCTTCCGGGCGGGGGAGACCCAGTACTTC
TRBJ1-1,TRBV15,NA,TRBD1,CATTRTGGAEAFF,TGTGCCACCACTAGAACAGGGGGGGCTGAAGCTTTCTTT
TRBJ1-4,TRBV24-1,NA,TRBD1,CATSDSGGSGEKLFF,TGTGCCACCAGTGACTCAGGGGGGAGTGGTGAAAAACTGTTTTTT
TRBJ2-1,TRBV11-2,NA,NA,CASSLKLDRFSSYNEQFF,TGTGCCAGCAGCTTAAAGCTCGACAGGTTTAGCTCCTACAATGAGCAGTTCTTC
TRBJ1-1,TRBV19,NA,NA,CASSHDRNTEAFF,TGTGCCAGTAGTCATGACAGGAACACTGAAGCTTTCTTT
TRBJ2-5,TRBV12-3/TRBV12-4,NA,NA,CASSFGAAETQYF,TGTGCCAGCAGTTTTGGAGCGGCAGAGACCCAGTACTTC
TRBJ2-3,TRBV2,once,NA,CASSVGQTTQYF,TGTGCCAGCAGTGTCGGGCAGACTACGCAGTATTTT
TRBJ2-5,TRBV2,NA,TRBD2,CASSEAIGLAVEETQYF,TGTGCCAGCAGTGAAGCGATAGGACTAGCCGTAGAAGAGACCCAGTACTTC
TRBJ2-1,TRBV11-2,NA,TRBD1,CASSLTGENEQFF,TGTGCCAGCAGCTTGACAGGGGAGAATGAGCAGTTCTTC
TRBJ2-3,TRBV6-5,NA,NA,CASTTTGASTDTQYF,TGTGCCAGCACCACCACCGGAGCTAGCACAGATACGCAGTATTTT
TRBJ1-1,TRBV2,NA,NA,CASSESPRNTEAFF,TGTGCCAGCAGTGAATCACCTCGGAACACTGAAGCTTTCTTT
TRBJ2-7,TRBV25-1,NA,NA,CASSEGNRPTYEQYF,TGTGCCAGCAGTGAAGGTAACAGGCCGACCTACGAGCAGTACTTC
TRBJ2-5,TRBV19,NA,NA,CASKQGVTQYF,TGTGCCAGTAAACAGGGAGTCACCCAGTACTTC